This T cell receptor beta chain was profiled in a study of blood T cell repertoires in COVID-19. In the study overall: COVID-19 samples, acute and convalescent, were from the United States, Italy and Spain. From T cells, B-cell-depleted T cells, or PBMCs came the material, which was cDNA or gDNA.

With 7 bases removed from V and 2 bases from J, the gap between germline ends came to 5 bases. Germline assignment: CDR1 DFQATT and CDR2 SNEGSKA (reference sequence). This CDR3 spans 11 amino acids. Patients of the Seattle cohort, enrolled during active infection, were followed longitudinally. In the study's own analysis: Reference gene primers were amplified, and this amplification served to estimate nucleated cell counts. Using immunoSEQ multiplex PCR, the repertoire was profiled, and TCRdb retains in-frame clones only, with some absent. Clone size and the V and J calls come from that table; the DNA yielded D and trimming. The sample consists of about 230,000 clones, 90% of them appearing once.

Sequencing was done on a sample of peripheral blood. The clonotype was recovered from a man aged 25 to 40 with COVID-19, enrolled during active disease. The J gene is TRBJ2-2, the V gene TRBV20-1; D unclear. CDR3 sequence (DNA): TGCAGTGGGCTTAACACCGGGGAGCTGTTTTTT. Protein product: CSGLNTGELFF.